Presented here are 8 T cell receptor beta chains from one specimen sequenced in a study of OX40 agonist ivuxolimab in advanced cancers. The table came from immunoSEQ multiplex PCR; TCRdb's copy has only in-frame clones and leaves some out. Here the sample spans approximately 87,000 clones, around 90% being singletons. This specimen consisted of CD4+ or CD8+ T cells sorted from blood, obtained in a trial of the OX40 agonist ivuxolimab. Receptors were obtained from an adult with an advanced solid tumor such as melanoma, head and neck, liver or kidney cancer.

V usage is TRBV19 and J usage is TRBJ2-2; D possibly corresponds to TRBD2 (7 bases). CDR3 length: 19 amino acids. V lost 5 bases, J lost 7 bases, and 29 bases lay in between. Germline loops: CDR1 LNHDA, CDR2 SQIVND (reference sequence). The CDR3 reads CASSGLPKTGGLMSGELFF. The CDR3 region has the DNA TGTGCCAGTAGTGGACTACCTAAAACGGGGGGCCTTATGAGCGGGGAGCTGTTTTTT. Full variable domain (rest looked up from reference TRBV19 and TRBJ2-2): DGGITQSPKYLFRKEGQNVTLSCEQNLNHDAMYWYRQDPGQGLRLIYYSQIVNDFQKGDIAEGYSVSREKKESFPLTVTSAQKNPTAFYLCASSGLPKTGGLMSGELFFGEGSRLTVL.

This rearrangement joins TRBV10-2 to TRBJ1-4, with D uncertain. Trimming removed 3 bases at V and 1 base at J, with 6 bases between. Germline loops: CDR1 WSHSY, CDR2 SAAADI. The CDR3 length is 14 residues. The CDR3 DNA reads TGCGCCAGCAGTGAACAAAGAACTAATGAAAAACTGTTTTTT. It translates to CASSEQRTNEKLFF.

This clone was recorded once. The rearrangement uses TRBV9 and TRBJ1-4; possible D gene TRBD1, 6 bases. V lost 0 bases and J lost 3, with 9 bases in between. CDR1 is SGDLS and CDR2 is YYNGEE in the germline V gene. CDR3 length equals 15 residues. CDR3 region: CASSVGTAANEKLFF. CDR3 coding DNA: TGTGCCAGCAGCGTAGGGACAGCGGCTAATGAAAAACTGTTTTTT.

CDR3 residues: CASSSGQGSGANVLTF. The CDR3 coding sequence is TGCGCCAGCAGTTCGGGACAGGGGTCTGGGGCCAACGTCCTGACTTTC. The J gene is TRBJ2-6, the V gene TRBV10-2; TRBD1 aligns across 10 bases. The CDR3 is made up of 16 amino acids. Per the germline V gene, CDR1 is WSHSY and CDR2 is SAAADI. The V and J ends lost 5 bases and 1 base, in that order; junction bases with no gene match: 2.

The rearrangement joins TRBV27 to TRBJ2-2; D remains ambiguous. V lost 0 bases, J lost 1 base, and 0 bases lay in between. The CDR3 consists of 13 residues. The germline V gene has CDR1 MNHEY and CDR2 SMNVEV (reference sequence). The DNA for the CDR3 is TGTGCCAGCAGTTTATCGAACACCGGGGAGCTGTTTTTT. Amino acid sequence: CASSLSNTGELFF.

V is TRBV6-4 and J is TRBJ2-2, with D perhaps given as TRBD1 or TRBD2 (5 bases each). Germline lookup yields CDR1 MRHNA and CDR2 SNTAGT. The length of the CDR3 is 13 residues. Deletions cut 2 bases from V and 6 bases from J, with 7 bases between. The CDR3 is CASSDRGAGELFF. The CDR3 DNA reads TGTGCCAGCAGTGACAGGGGAGCCGGGGAGCTGTTTTTT.

The chain carries TRBV12-5 and TRBJ2-3; D gene unclear. This CDR3 contains 12 residues. Trimming left V 0 bases short and J 4 bases short, with 2 bases between. Looked up from germline, CDR1 is LGHNT and CDR2 is FRNRAP. The CDR3 reads CASGLVPDTQYF. The DNA for the CDR3 is TGTGCTAGTGGTTTGGTGCCAGATACGCAGTATTTT.

The chain carries TRBV5-6 and TRBJ2-1; 7 positions match TRBD2. The CDR3 is 12 residues long. Per germline, CDR1 SGHDT and CDR2 YYEEEE. V lost 4 bases, J lost 7 bases, and 2 bases stayed unmatched. DNA for the CDR3: TGTGCCAGCAGCGTGGGGGGGAATGAGCAGTTCTTC. As protein: CASSVGGNEQFF.